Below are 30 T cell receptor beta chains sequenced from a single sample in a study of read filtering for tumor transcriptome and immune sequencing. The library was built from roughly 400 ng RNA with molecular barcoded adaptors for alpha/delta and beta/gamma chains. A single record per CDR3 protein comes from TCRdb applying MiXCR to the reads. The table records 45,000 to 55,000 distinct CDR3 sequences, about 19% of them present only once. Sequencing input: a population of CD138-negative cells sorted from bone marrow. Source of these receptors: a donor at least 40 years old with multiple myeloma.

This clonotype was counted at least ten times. DNA of the CDR3: TGTGCCAGCATGGAACAGGGGAGCAATCAGCCCCAGCATTTT. This encodes CASMEQGSNQPQHF. The chain links TRBV2 to TRBJ1-5; 7 bases line up with TRBD1. The ends lost 7 bases at V and 1 base at J; junction bases unmatched: 4. This CDR3 has 14 residues. The germline V gene encodes CDR1 SNHLY and CDR2 FYNNEI.

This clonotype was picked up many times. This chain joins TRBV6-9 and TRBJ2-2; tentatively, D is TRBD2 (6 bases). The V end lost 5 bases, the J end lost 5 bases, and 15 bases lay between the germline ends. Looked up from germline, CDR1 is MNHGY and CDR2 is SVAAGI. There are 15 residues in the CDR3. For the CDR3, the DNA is TGTGCCAGCAGTGCCGGGGACTCCACAACCGGGGAGCTGTTTTTT. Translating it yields CASSAGDSTTGELFF.

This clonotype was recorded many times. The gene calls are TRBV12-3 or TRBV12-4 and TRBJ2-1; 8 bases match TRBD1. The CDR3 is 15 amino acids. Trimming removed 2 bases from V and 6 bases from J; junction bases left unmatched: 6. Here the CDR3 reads CASSLSAGTGNEQFF. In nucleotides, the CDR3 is TGTGCCAGCAGTTTATCTGCCGGGACAGGCAATGAGCAGTTCTTC.

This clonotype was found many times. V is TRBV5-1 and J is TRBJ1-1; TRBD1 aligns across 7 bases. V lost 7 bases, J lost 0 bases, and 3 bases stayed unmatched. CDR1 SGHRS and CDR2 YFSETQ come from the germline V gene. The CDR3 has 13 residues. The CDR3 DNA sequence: TGCGCCAGCCTGGGACAGTTGAACACTGAAGCTTTCTTT. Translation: CASLGQLNTEAFF.

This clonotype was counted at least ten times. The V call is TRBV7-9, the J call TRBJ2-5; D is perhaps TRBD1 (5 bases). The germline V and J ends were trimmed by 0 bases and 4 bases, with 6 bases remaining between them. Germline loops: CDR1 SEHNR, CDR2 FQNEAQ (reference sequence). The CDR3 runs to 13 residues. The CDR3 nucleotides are TGTGCCAGCAGCTTAGCAGGGGCAGAGACCCAGTACTTC. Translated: CASSLAGAETQYF.

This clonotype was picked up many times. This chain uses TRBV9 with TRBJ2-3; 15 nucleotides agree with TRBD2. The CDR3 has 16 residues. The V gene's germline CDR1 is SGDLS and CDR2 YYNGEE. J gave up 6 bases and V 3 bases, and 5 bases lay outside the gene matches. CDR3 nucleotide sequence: TGTGCCAGCAGCGGGGGACTAGCGGGAGGCGAGGATACGCAGTATTTT. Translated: CASSGGLAGGEDTQYF.

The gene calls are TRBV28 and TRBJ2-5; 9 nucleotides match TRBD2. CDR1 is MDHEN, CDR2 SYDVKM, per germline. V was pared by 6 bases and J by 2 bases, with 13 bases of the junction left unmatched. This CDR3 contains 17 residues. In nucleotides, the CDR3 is TGTGCCAGCAGCTCTCTCCGCGGGGGGGGGAGACAAGAGACCCAGTACTTC. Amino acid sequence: CASSSLRGGGRQETQYF.

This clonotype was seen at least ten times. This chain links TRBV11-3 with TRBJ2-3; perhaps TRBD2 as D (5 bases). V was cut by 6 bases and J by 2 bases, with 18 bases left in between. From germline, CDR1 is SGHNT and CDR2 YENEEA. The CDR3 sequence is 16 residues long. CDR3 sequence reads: CASSYTLWGDTDTQYF. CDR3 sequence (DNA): TGTGCCAGCAGTTACACTCTATGGGGAGACACAGATACGCAGTATTTT. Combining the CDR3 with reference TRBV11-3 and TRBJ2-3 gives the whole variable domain EAGVVQSPRYKIIEKKQPVAFWCNPISGHNTLYWYLQNLGQGPELLIRYENEEAVDDSQLPKDRFSAERLKGVDSTLKIQPAELGDSAVYLCASSYTLWGDTDTQYFGPGTRLTVL.

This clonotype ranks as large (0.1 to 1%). The CDR3: CASSIGAIEQFF. CDR3 bases: TGTGCCAGTAGTATTGGAGCGATTGAGCAGTTCTTC. The genes are TRBV19 and TRBJ2-1; D not resolved. CDR1 and CDR2 from the germline V gene are LNHDA and SQIVND (reference sequence). The CDR3 has 12 amino acids. Trimming removed 3 bases from V and 9 bases from J, with 9 bases in between.

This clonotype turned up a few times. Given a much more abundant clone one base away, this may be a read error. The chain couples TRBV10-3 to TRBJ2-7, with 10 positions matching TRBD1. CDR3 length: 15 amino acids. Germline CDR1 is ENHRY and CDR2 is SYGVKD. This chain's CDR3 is CAVSELGQGFYEQYF. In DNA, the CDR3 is TGTGCCGTCAGTGAGTTGGGACAGGGGTTCTACGAGCAGTACTTC.

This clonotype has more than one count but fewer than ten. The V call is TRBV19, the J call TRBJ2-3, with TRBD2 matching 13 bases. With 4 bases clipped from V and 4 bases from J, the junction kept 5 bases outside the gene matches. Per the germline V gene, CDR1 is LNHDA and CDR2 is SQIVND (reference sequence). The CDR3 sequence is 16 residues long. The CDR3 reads CASSTRTSGSPDTQYF. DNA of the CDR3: TGTGCCAGTAGTACCCGGACTAGCGGGAGCCCAGATACGCAGTATTTT.

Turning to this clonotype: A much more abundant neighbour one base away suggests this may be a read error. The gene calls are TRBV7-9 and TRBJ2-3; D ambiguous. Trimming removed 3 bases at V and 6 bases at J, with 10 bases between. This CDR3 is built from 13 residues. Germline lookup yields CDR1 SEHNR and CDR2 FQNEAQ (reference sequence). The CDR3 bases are TGTGCCAGCAGCTTTCAACACGGGGATACGCAGTATTTT. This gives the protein CASSFQHGDTQYF. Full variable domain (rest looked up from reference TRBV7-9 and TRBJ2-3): DTGVSQNPRHKITKRGQNVTFRCDPISEHNRLYWYRQTLGQGPEFLTYFQNEAQLEKSRLLSDRFSAERPKGSFSTLEIQRTEQGDSAMYLCASSFQHGDTQYFGPGTRLTVL.

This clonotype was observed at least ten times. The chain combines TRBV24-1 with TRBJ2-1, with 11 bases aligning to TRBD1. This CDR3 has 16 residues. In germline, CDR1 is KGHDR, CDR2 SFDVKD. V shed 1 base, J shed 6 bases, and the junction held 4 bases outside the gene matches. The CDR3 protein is CATSDFGTGGFNEQFF. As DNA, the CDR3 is TGTGCCACCAGTGATTTCGGGACAGGGGGTTTCAATGAGCAGTTCTTC.

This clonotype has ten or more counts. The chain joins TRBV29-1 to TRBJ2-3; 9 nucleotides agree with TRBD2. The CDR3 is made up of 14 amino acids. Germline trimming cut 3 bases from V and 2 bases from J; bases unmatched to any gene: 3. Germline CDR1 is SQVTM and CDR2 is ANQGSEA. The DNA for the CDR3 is TGCAGCGTTGAGACTAGCGGATTCACAGATACGCAGTATTTT. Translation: CSVETSGFTDTQYF.

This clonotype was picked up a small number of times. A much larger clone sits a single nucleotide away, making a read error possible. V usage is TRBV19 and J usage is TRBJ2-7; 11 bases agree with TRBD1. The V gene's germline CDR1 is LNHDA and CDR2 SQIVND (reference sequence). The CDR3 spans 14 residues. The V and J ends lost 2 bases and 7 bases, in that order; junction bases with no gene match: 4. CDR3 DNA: TGTGCCAGTAGTATAACGGACAGGGGGCCGGAGCAGTACTTC. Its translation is CASSITDRGPEQYF.

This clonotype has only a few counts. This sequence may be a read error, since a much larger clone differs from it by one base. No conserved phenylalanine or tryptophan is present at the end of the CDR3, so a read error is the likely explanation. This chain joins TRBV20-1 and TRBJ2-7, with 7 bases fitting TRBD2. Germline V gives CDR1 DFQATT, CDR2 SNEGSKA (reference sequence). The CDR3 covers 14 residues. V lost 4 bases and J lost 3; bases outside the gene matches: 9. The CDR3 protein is CSAKRPSGDYEQYC. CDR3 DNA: TGCAGTGCTAAAAGGCCTAGCGGCGACTACGAGCAGTACTGC.

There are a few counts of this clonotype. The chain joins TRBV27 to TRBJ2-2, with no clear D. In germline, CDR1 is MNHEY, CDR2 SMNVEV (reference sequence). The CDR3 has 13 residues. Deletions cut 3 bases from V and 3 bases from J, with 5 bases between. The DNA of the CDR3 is TGTGCCAGCAGTTTCCGACACACCGGGGAGCTGTTTTTT. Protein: CASSFRHTGELFF.

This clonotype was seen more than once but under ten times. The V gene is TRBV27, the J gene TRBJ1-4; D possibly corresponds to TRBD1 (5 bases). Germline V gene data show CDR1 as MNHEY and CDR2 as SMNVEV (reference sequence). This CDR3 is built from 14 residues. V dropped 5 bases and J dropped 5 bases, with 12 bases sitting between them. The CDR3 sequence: CASSQGRKNEKLFF. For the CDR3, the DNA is TGTGCCAGCAGTCAGGGACGGAAAAATGAAAAACTGTTTTTT.

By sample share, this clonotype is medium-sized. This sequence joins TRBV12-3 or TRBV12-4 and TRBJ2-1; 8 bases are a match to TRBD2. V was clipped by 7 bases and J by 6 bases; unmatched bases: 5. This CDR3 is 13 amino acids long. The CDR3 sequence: CASIRLAPNEQFF. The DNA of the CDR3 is TGTGCCAGCATTAGACTAGCGCCCAATGAGCAGTTCTTC.

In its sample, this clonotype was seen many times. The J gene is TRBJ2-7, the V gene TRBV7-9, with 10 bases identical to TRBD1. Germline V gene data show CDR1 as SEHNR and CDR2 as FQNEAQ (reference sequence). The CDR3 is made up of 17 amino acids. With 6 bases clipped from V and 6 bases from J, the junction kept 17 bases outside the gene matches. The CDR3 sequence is CASSLYGRGQGVREQYF. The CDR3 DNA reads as TGTGCCAGCAGTTTATATGGCAGAGGACAGGGGGTTCGCGAGCAGTACTTC.

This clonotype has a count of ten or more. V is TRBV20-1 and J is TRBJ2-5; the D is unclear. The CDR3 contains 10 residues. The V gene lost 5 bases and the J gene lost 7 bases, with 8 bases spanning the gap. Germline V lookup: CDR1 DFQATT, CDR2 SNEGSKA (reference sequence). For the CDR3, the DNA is TGCAGTGCTCCCAAAGGGACCCAGTACTTC. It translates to CSAPKGTQYF.

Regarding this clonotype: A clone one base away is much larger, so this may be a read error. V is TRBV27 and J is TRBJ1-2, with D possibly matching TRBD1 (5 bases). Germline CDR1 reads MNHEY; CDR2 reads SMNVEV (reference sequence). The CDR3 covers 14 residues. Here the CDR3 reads CASSRRVADYGYIF. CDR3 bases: TGTGCCAGCAGTCGCAGGGTCGCAGACTATGGCTACATCTTC.

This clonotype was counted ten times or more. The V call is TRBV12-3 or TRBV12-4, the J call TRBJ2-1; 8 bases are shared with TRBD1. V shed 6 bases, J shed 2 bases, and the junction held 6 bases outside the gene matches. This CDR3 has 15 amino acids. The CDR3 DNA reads TGTGCCAGCAGCCACCGACAGGGGACCTACAATGAGCAGTTCTTC. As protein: CASSHRQGTYNEQFF.

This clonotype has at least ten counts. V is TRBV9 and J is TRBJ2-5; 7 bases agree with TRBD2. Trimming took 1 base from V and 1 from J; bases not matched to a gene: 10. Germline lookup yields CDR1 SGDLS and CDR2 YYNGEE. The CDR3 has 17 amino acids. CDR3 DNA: TGTGCCAGCAGCGTAAGTTCCGGCGGGAGTATCCAAGAGACCCAGTACTTC. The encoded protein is CASSVSSGGSIQETQYF.

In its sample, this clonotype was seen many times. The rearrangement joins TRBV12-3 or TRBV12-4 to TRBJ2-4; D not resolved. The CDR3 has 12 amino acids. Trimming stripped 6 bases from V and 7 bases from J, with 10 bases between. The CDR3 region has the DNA TGTGCCAGCAGCTACGACGGGAACATTCAGTACTTC. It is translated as CASSYDGNIQYF.

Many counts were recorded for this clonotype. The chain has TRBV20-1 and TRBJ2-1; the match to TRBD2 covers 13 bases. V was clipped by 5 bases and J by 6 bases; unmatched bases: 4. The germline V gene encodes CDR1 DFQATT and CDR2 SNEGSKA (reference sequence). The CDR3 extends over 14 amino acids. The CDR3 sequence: CSARTSGSGNEQFF. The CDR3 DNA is TGCAGTGCTCGGACTAGCGGGAGTGGCAATGAGCAGTTCTTC.

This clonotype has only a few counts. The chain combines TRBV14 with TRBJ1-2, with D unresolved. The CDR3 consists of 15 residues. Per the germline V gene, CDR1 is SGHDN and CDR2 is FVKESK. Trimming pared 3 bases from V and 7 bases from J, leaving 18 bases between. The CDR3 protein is CASSQYWQKLRGYTF. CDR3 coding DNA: TGTGCCAGCAGCCAGTACTGGCAGAAGCTTCGTGGCTACACCTTC.

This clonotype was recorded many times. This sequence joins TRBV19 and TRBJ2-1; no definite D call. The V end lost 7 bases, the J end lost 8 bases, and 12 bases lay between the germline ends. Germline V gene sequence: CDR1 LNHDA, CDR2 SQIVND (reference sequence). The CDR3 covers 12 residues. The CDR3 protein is CASIPKMDEQFF. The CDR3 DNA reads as TGTGCCAGTATCCCTAAGATGGATGAGCAGTTCTTC.

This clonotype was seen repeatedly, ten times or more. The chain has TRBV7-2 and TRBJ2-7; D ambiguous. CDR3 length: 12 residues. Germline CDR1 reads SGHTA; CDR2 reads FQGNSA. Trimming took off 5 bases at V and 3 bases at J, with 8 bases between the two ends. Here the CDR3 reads CASSLVVYEQYF. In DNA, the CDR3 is TGTGCCAGCAGCCTAGTTGTCTACGAGCAGTACTTC.

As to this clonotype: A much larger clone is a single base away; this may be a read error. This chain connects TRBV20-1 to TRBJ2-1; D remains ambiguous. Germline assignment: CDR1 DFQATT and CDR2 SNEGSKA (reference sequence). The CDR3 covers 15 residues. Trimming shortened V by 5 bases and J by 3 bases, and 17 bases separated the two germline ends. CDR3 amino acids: CSAVVGGASYNEQFF. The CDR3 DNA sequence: TGCAGTGCTGTCGTTGGTGGAGCGAGCTACAATGAGCAGTTCTTC.